The rows below give T cell receptor beta chains drawn from one sample of a study of blood T cell repertoires in COVID-19. Repertoires were generated with immunoSEQ multiplex PCR, while TCRdb's copy carries only in-frame clones and drops some. The sample lists 130,000 to 150,000 clones, around 83% occurring once. Source material: peripheral blood. The receptor set was obtained from a woman over 75 with acute or convalescent COVID-19. CDR3s include the opening cysteine and the closing phenylalanine or tryptophan. The order of the fields is clone size, J gene, V gene, D gene, CDR3 protein, CDR3 DNA. A D gene is named only where the DNA matches it firmly. For some rows the clone size is stated as once, few or many, or as a class when expanded; others skip it.

abundance: NA
j_gene: TRBJ1-3
v_gene: TRBV19
d_gene: NA
CDR3aa: CASSKGISGNTIYF
CDR3nt: TGTGCCAGTAGTAAGGGGATCTCTGGAAACACCATATATTTT

abundance: NA
j_gene: TRBJ1-2
v_gene: TRBV7-6
d_gene: NA
CDR3aa: CASSLGGGGYGYTF
CDR3nt: TGTGCCAGCAGCTTAGGAGGAGGCGGCTATGGCTACACCTTC

abundance: NA
j_gene: TRBJ1-3
v_gene: TRBV7-2
d_gene: NA
CDR3aa: CASSLGFGSGNTIYF
CDR3nt: TGTGCCAGCAGCTTAGGCTTCGGCTCTGGAAACACCATATATTTT

abundance: NA
j_gene: TRBJ1-5
v_gene: TRBV7-2
d_gene: TRBD1
CDR3aa: CASSFRTGEQPQHF
CDR3nt: TGTGCCAGCAGCTTTCGGACAGGGGAACAGCCCCAGCATTTT

abundance: NA
j_gene: TRBJ2-7
v_gene: TRBV5-6
d_gene: TRBD2
CDR3aa: CASSSPRTSGTYEQYF
CDR3nt: TGTGCCAGCAGCTCACCTAGGACTAGCGGAACCTACGAGCAGTACTTC

abundance: few
j_gene: TRBJ2-7
v_gene: TRBV5-6
d_gene: TRBD2
CDR3aa: CASSSVRGAYEQYF
CDR3nt: TGTGCCAGCAGCTCAGTCCGGGGGGCCTACGAGCAGTACTTC

abundance: NA
j_gene: TRBJ2-5
v_gene: TRBV7-9
d_gene: TRBD2
CDR3aa: CASSLGSGRGITETQYF
CDR3nt: TGTGCCAGCAGCTTAGGGTCGGGGCGGGGGATAACCGAGACCCAGTACTTC

abundance: NA
j_gene: TRBJ2-7
v_gene: TRBV30
d_gene: NA
CDR3aa: CAWSEGRDEQYF
CDR3nt: TGTGCCTGGAGTGAGGGCAGGGACGAGCAGTACTTC

abundance: NA
j_gene: TRBJ1-2
v_gene: TRBV29-1
d_gene: NA
CDR3aa: CSVERTGGGYTF
CDR3nt: TGCAGCGTTGAAAGGACGGGGGGCGGCTACACCTTC

abundance: NA
j_gene: TRBJ1-4
v_gene: TRBV19
d_gene: NA
CDR3aa: CASTGVANEKLFF
CDR3nt: TGTGCCAGTACAGGGGTCGCTAATGAAAAACTGTTTTTT

abundance: once
j_gene: TRBJ1-2
v_gene: TRBV5-1
d_gene: TRBD1
CDR3aa: CASSSGQGPSGGYTF
CDR3nt: TGCGCCAGCAGCTCGGGACAGGGTCCTTCGGGCGGCTACACCTTC

abundance: NA
j_gene: TRBJ1-6
v_gene: TRBV10-1
d_gene: TRBD1
CDR3aa: CASSDGQGANSPLHF
CDR3nt: TGCGCCAGCAGTGACGGACAGGGGGCCAATTCACCCCTCCACTTT

abundance: NA
j_gene: TRBJ1-1
v_gene: TRBV5-1
d_gene: TRBD1
CDR3aa: CASSPGTGATEAFF
CDR3nt: TGCGCCAGCAGCCCCGGGACAGGGGCCACTGAAGCTTTCTTT

abundance: NA
j_gene: TRBJ1-5
v_gene: TRBV6-5
d_gene: TRBD1
CDR3aa: CASRTTGGNQPQHF
CDR3nt: TGTGCCAGCAGAACTACAGGGGGGAATCAGCCCCAGCATTTT

abundance: NA
j_gene: TRBJ1-1
v_gene: TRBV6-6
d_gene: TRBD1
CDR3aa: CASRQGGRAFF
CDR3nt: TGTGCCAGCAGGCAGGGGGGCAGAGCTTTCTTT

abundance: few
j_gene: TRBJ1-2
v_gene: TRBV16
d_gene: NA
CDR3aa: CASSQNQQGPYGYTF
CDR3nt: TGTGCCAGCAGCCAAAACCAACAGGGCCCCTATGGCTACACCTTC

abundance: NA
j_gene: TRBJ1-2
v_gene: TRBV7-9
d_gene: TRBD1
CDR3aa: CASSPFLTGDGYGYTF
CDR3nt: TGTGCCAGCAGTCCATTCCTCACAGGGGACGGCTATGGCTACACCTTC

abundance: NA
j_gene: TRBJ1-4
v_gene: TRBV19
d_gene: NA
CDR3aa: CASRGSAGAFNEKLFF
CDR3nt: TGTGCCAGTAGAGGCTCTGCGGGGGCATTTAATGAAAAACTGTTTTTT

abundance: NA
j_gene: TRBJ1-4
v_gene: TRBV7-2
d_gene: NA
CDR3aa: CASSLSTGRVPPEKLFF
CDR3nt: TGTGCCAGCAGCTTGTCTACAGGCAGGGTCCCCCCTGAAAAACTGTTTTTT

abundance: few
j_gene: TRBJ1-6
v_gene: TRBV4-1
d_gene: TRBD1
CDR3aa: CASSRRTGTVDSPLHF
CDR3nt: TGCGCCAGCAGCCGAAGGACAGGGACTGTGGATTCACCCCTCCACTTT

abundance: NA
j_gene: TRBJ2-6
v_gene: TRBV3-1/TRBV3-2
d_gene: NA
CDR3aa: CASSQVLTGSGANVLTF
CDR3nt: TGTGCCAGCAGCCAAGTTCTAACGGGGTCTGGGGCCAACGTCCTGACTTTC

abundance: NA
j_gene: TRBJ1-2
v_gene: TRBV2
d_gene: TRBD1
CDR3aa: CASLRGTADGYTF
CDR3nt: TGTGCCAGCCTTCGTGGGACAGCAGATGGCTACACCTTC

abundance: NA
j_gene: TRBJ2-7
v_gene: TRBV10-3
d_gene: TRBD1
CDR3aa: CALSPGMWTGGHSYEQYF
CDR3nt: TGTGCCTTAAGTCCGGGGATGTGGACAGGGGGCCACTCCTACGAGCAGTACTTC

abundance: NA
j_gene: TRBJ2-2
v_gene: TRBV4-1
d_gene: NA
CDR3aa: CASSQDRARGSTGELFF
CDR3nt: TGCGCCAGCAGCCAAGATCGAGCCAGAGGAAGCACCGGGGAGCTGTTTTTT

abundance: NA
j_gene: TRBJ1-1
v_gene: TRBV10-3
d_gene: NA
CDR3aa: CAISGHLNTEAFF
CDR3nt: TGTGCCATCAGCGGACACCTGAACACTGAAGCTTTCTTT

abundance: once
j_gene: TRBJ2-2
v_gene: TRBV21-1
d_gene: NA
CDR3aa: CASSTPTGCPGELFF
CDR3nt: TGTGCCAGCAGCACCCCGACAGGTTGCCCCGGGGAGCTGTTTTTT

abundance: NA
j_gene: TRBJ1-1
v_gene: TRBV3-1/TRBV3-2
d_gene: NA
CDR3aa: CASSQSAGTEAFF
CDR3nt: TGTGCCAGCAGCCAAAGTGCGGGCACTGAAGCTTTCTTT

abundance: NA
j_gene: TRBJ1-2
v_gene: TRBV7-2
d_gene: NA
CDR3aa: CASSPTGPGGYTF
CDR3nt: TGTGCCAGCAGCCCCACAGGGCCGGGGGGCTACACCTTC

abundance: NA
j_gene: TRBJ2-1
v_gene: TRBV18
d_gene: TRBD2
CDR3aa: CASSSSGGAFGYNEQFF
CDR3nt: TGTGCCAGCTCATCTAGCGGGGGGGCCTTTGGTTACAATGAGCAGTTCTTC

abundance: NA
j_gene: TRBJ1-6
v_gene: TRBV6-5
d_gene: NA
CDR3aa: CASSRTRQNSPLHF
CDR3nt: TGTGCCAGCAGTCGCACCCGTCAGAATTCACCCCTCCACTTT

abundance: NA
j_gene: TRBJ1-5
v_gene: TRBV6-1
d_gene: NA
CDR3aa: CASSEVSKIQPQHF
CDR3nt: TGTGCCAGCAGTGAAGTCTCTAAAATACAGCCCCAGCATTTT

abundance: NA
j_gene: TRBJ2-7
v_gene: TRBV7-2
d_gene: TRBD1
CDR3aa: CASPLRGTGGFWQYF
CDR3nt: TGTGCCAGTCCCCTTCGTGGGACAGGGGGCTTTTGGCAGTACTTC

abundance: NA
j_gene: TRBJ2-2
v_gene: TRBV11-2
d_gene: TRBD2
CDR3aa: CASSLRGVNTGELFF
CDR3nt: TGTGCCAGCAGCTTACGGGGGGTCAACACCGGGGAGCTGTTTTTT

abundance: NA
j_gene: TRBJ2-2
v_gene: TRBV5-1
d_gene: NA
CDR3aa: CASTLIRGAATGELFF
CDR3nt: TGCGCCAGCACCCTAATTCGGGGGGCAGCAACCGGGGAGCTGTTTTTT

abundance: NA
j_gene: TRBJ2-1
v_gene: TRBV27
d_gene: TRBD2
CDR3aa: CASSLGLATNEQFF
CDR3nt: TGTGCCAGCAGCTTGGGACTAGCTACGAATGAGCAGTTCTTC

abundance: few
j_gene: TRBJ1-1
v_gene: TRBV5-6
d_gene: TRBD1
CDR3aa: CASSLLHDRGTEAFF
CDR3nt: TGTGCCAGCAGCTTGTTACACGACAGGGGCACTGAAGCTTTCTTT

abundance: NA
j_gene: TRBJ2-5
v_gene: TRBV2
d_gene: TRBD1
CDR3aa: CATSKDRAQETQYF
CDR3nt: TGTGCCACCTCAAAGGACAGGGCTCAAGAGACCCAGTACTTC

abundance: NA
j_gene: TRBJ2-3
v_gene: TRBV4-1
d_gene: TRBD2
CDR3aa: CASSQGNGGGTDTQYF
CDR3nt: TGCGCCAGCAGCCAAGGAAACGGGGGGGGGACAGATACGCAGTATTTT

abundance: NA
j_gene: TRBJ1-2
v_gene: TRBV7-9
d_gene: NA
CDR3aa: CASSLEARPANYGYTF
CDR3nt: TGTGCCAGCAGCTTAGAGGCCAGGCCGGCTAACTATGGCTACACCTTC

abundance: NA
j_gene: TRBJ1-1
v_gene: TRBV7-2
d_gene: NA
CDR3aa: CASSLRSGLEAFF
CDR3nt: TGTGCCAGCAGCTTAAGGTCCGGACTCGAAGCTTTCTTT

abundance: NA
j_gene: TRBJ1-5
v_gene: TRBV3-1/TRBV3-2
d_gene: NA
CDR3aa: CASSQVVSQPQHF
CDR3nt: TGTGCCAGCAGCCAAGTAGTGAGTCAGCCCCAGCATTTT

abundance: NA
j_gene: TRBJ2-3
v_gene: TRBV11-2
d_gene: NA
CDR3aa: CASSLNGGLTDTQYF
CDR3nt: TGTGCCAGCAGCTTAAACGGGGGGCTGACAGATACGCAGTATTTT

abundance: NA
j_gene: TRBJ1-1
v_gene: TRBV5-6
d_gene: TRBD1
CDR3aa: CASSLLSSGQGFGAEAFF
CDR3nt: TGTGCCAGCAGCTTGTTATCCTCGGGACAGGGGTTTGGGGCTGAAGCTTTCTTT

abundance: NA
j_gene: TRBJ2-2
v_gene: TRBV2
d_gene: NA
CDR3aa: CAVSDREVTGELFF
CDR3nt: TGTGCCGTCTCCGACAGGGAGGTCACCGGGGAGCTGTTTTTT

abundance: few
j_gene: TRBJ1-2
v_gene: TRBV5-1
d_gene: TRBD1
CDR3aa: CASSTSTGGYGYTF
CDR3nt: TGCGCCAGCAGCACCTCAACAGGGGGCTATGGCTACACCTTC

abundance: NA
j_gene: TRBJ2-6
v_gene: TRBV7-3
d_gene: NA
CDR3aa: CASSFRVAGANVLTF
CDR3nt: TGTGCCAGCAGCTTCCGGGTAGCTGGGGCCAACGTCCTGACTTTC

abundance: few
j_gene: TRBJ2-7
v_gene: TRBV15
d_gene: NA
CDR3aa: CATSRGRVNSYEQYF
CDR3nt: TGTGCCACCAGCAGGGGCAGGGTCAACTCCTACGAGCAGTACTTC

abundance: NA
j_gene: TRBJ1-3
v_gene: TRBV9
d_gene: NA
CDR3aa: CASSVGTVSHSGNTIYF
CDR3nt: TGTGCCAGCAGCGTAGGCACAGTCTCTCACTCTGGAAACACCATATATTTT

abundance: NA
j_gene: TRBJ1-1
v_gene: TRBV7-9
d_gene: NA
CDR3aa: CASSPYADTEAFF
CDR3nt: TGTGCCAGCAGCCCCTACGCGGACACTGAAGCTTTCTTT

abundance: NA
j_gene: TRBJ1-5
v_gene: TRBV11-2
d_gene: TRBD1
CDR3aa: CASSRDRGRRQPQHF
CDR3nt: TGTGCCAGCAGCCGGGACAGGGGGCGACGGCAGCCCCAGCATTTT

abundance: NA
j_gene: TRBJ1-4
v_gene: TRBV12-5
d_gene: TRBD1
CDR3aa: CASGIGQGFEKLFF
CDR3nt: TGTGCTAGTGGTATTGGACAGGGGTTTGAAAAACTGTTTTTT

abundance: NA
j_gene: TRBJ1-5
v_gene: TRBV5-1
d_gene: NA
CDR3aa: CASSLGPGNQPQHF
CDR3nt: TGCGCCAGCAGCTTGGGTCCCGGCAATCAGCCCCAGCATTTT

abundance: NA
j_gene: TRBJ1-2
v_gene: TRBV5-5
d_gene: TRBD1
CDR3aa: CASSLEGGFGYTF
CDR3nt: TGTGCCAGCAGCTTGGAAGGGGGCTTTGGCTACACCTTC